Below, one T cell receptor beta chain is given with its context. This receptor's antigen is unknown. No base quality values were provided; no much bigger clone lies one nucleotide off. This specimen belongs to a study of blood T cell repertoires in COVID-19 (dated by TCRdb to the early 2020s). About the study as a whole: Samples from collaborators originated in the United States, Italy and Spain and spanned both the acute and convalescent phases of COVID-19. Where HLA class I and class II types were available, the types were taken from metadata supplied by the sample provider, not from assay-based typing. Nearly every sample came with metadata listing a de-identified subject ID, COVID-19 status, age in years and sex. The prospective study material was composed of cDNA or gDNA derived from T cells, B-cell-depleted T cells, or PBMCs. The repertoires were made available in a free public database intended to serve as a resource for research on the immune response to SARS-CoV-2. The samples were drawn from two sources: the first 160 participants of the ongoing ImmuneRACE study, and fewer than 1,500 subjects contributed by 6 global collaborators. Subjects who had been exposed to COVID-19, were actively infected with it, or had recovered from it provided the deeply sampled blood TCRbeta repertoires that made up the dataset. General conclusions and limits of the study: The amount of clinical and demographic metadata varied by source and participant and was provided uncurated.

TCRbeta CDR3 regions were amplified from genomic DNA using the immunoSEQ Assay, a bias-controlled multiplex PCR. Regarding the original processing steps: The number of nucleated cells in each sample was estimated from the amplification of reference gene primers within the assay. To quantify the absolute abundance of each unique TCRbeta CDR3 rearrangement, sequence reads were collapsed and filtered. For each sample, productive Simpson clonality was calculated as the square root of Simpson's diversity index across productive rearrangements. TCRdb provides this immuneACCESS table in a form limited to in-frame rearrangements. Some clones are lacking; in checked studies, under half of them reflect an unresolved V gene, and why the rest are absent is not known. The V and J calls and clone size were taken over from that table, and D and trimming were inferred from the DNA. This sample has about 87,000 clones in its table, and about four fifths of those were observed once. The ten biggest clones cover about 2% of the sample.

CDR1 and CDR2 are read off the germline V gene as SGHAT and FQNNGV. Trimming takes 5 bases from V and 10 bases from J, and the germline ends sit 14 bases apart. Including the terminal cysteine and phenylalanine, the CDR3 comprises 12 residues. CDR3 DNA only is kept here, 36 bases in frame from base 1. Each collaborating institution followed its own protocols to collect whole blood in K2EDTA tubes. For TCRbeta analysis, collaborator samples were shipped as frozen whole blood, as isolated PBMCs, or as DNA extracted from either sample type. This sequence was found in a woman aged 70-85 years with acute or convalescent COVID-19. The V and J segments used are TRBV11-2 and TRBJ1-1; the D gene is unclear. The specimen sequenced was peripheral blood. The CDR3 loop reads CASSLPRLAAFF. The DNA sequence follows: TGTGCCAGCAGCCTACCCAGACTTGCAGCTTTCTTT.